This T cell receptor (beta chain) derives from a study of CD8+CD57+ T cells in acquired aplastic anemia. There are 15 residues in the CDR3. The V and J ends lost 5 bases and 2 bases respectively, with 16 bases between them. Germline values: CDR1 LNHDA, CDR2 SQIVND (reference sequence). Points from the study as a whole: Simpson's diversity of CD8+ cells was not significantly different in patients compared with controls.

In the case of this clonotype: The antigen is undetermined.

Template material for TCR beta VDJ and CDR3 profiling consisted of genomic DNA. Each CDR3 protein gets one entry after TCRdb re-called the reads with MiXCR. The table shows some 130,000 distinct CDR3 sequences, with over 45% occurring only once. The V and J genes are TRBV19 and TRBJ2-7; TRBD2 might be the D (6 bases). The receptor's source is a human donor in good health, serving as a control. The sequencing sample was made of sorted CD4+, CD8+, or CD8+CD57+ T cells (not recorded which) from PBMCs. CDR3 DNA: TGTGCCAGTAGTGGGTTCGGAGGGAGTACCTACGAGCAGTACTTC. Amino acids: CASSGFGGSTYEQYF.